This paragraph reports one T cell receptor beta chain. Germline is not matched at one junction end, which may reflect a read error. Sequencing used immunoSEQ multiplex PCR; TCRdb keeps in-frame clones, though not all of them. This table holds around 20,000 clones, around 83% found once. Germline CDR1 and CDR2: KGHDR and SFDVKD. The CDR3 consists of 12 residues. This sample is drawn from a study of blood T cell repertoires in COVID-19. Study-wide background: From T cells, B-cell-depleted T cells, or PBMCs came the material, which was cDNA or gDNA.

What was sequenced was peripheral blood. This sequence was found in a man in his 70s with acute or convalescent COVID-19. The V gene is TRBV24-1, the J gene TRBJ1-4; 7 positions agree with TRBD1. The CDR3, as DNA: TGTGCCACCAGTGACTACGGACAGGTTCTATCTTTT. Translating it yields CATSDYGQVLSF.